The 4 T cell receptor beta chains below were found in one sample sequenced in a study of blood T cell repertoires in COVID-19. Repertoires were generated with immunoSEQ multiplex PCR, while TCRdb's copy carries only in-frame clones and drops some. The sample lists 200,000 to 250,000 clones, 85% to 90% occurring once. The sequencing input was peripheral blood. The receptors shown here come from a man older than 75 with acute or convalescent COVID-19.

V gene TRBV2 combines with J gene TRBJ2-3, with 7 bases fitting TRBD2. Germline CDR1 is SNHLY and CDR2 is FYNNEI. This CDR3 region has 14 residues. CDR3 in amino acids: CASHREVVTDTQYF. The DNA for the CDR3 is TGTGCGTCCCACCGGGAGGTGGTCACAGATACGCAGTATTTT.

The chain employs TRBV18 and TRBJ2-3, with D possibly TRBD2 on 6 matching bases. Per the germline V gene, CDR1 is KGHSH and CDR2 is LQKENI. The V gene lost 0 bases and the J gene lost 2 bases, with 9 bases spanning the gap. CDR3 length equals 15 residues. The CDR3 reads CASSPPGGITDTQYF. In DNA, the CDR3 is TGTGCCAGCTCACCACCCGGCGGGATCACAGATACGCAGTATTTT.

V gene TRBV29-1 combines with J gene TRBJ1-2; D remains unclear. This CDR3 comprises 14 residues. V was cut by 4 bases and J by 2 bases, with 14 bases left in between. The germline V gene encodes CDR1 SQVTM and CDR2 ANQGSEA. The CDR3 reads CSVALTVPNYGYTF. DNA of the CDR3: TGCAGCGTTGCACTTACAGTTCCAAACTATGGCTACACCTTC.

This clone showed up just a few times. The chain has TRBV2 and TRBJ2-2, with a possible D match to TRBD2 (7 bases). The germline CDR1 and CDR2 sequences are SNHLY and FYNNEI. The CDR3 is 16 amino acids. V was cut by 3 bases and J by 4 bases, with 15 bases left in between. This chain's CDR3 is CASSDFFGGLTGELFF. CDR3 sequence (DNA): TGTGCCAGCAGTGATTTTTTCGGGGGGCTCACCGGGGAGCTGTTTTTT.